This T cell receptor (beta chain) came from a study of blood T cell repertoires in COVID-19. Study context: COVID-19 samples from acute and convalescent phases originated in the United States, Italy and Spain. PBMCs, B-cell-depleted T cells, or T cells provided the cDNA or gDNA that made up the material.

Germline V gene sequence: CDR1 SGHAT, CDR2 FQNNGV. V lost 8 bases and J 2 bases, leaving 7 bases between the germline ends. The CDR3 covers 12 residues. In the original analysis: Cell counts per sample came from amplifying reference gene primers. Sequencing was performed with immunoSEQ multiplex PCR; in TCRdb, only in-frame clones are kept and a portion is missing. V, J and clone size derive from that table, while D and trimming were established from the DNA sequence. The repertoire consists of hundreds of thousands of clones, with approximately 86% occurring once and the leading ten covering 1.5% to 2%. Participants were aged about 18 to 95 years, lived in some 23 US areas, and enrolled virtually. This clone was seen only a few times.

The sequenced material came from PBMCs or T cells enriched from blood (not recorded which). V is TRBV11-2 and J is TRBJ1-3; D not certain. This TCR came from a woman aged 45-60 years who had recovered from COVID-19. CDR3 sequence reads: CASGSTGNTIYF. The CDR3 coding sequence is TGTGCCAGCGGTAGTACTGGAAACACCATATATTTT.